This record covers a single T cell receptor (beta chain). Data came from immunoSEQ multiplex PCR; TCRdb stores just in-frame clones and leaves some out. The sample comprises 210,000 or so clones, just over 85% of which are singletons, and around 1.5% rests with the top ten. This record comes from a study of blood T cell repertoires in COVID-19. The CDR3 has 16 residues. V gave up 1 base and J gave up 5 bases, with 17 bases separating them. Per the germline V gene, CDR1 is LGHNA and CDR2 is YNFKEQ. The clonotype comes from a man between 18 and 35 years old with active or convalescent COVID-19. This chain links TRBV4-2 with TRBJ1-1; a weak D match, TRBD1 (6 bases). Sequencing used peripheral blood. In nucleotides, the CDR3 is TGTGCCAGCAGCCAAGTCCGGACAGACGAACTAACTGAAGCTTTCTTT. Translated, it gives CASSQVRTDELTEAFF.